This passage covers 25 T cell receptor beta chains from one sample sequenced in a study of T cells after somatic rescue of genetic block. Using immunoSEQ multiplex PCR, the repertoire was profiled, and TCRdb retains in-frame clones only, with some absent. The table lists 95,000 to 120,000 clones, approximately 90% of them singletons, with over 1.1% in the top ten. Material for sequencing was peripheral blood mononuclear cells (PBMCs). Receptor source: a woman under 30.

The chain couples TRBV5-1 to TRBJ2-7; 8 bases line up with TRBD1. Germline lookup yields CDR1 SGHRS and CDR2 YFSETQ. With V trimmed by 0 bases and J by 4 bases, 6 bases remained unmatched. The CDR3 sequence is 15 residues long. The chain's CDR3 is CASSLGAGGRYEQYF. Here the CDR3 DNA reads TGCGCCAGCAGCTTGGGGGCAGGGGGCCGGTACGAGCAGTACTTC.

V gene TRBV14 combines with J gene TRBJ2-2; D is uncertain. Deletions cut 4 bases from V and 4 bases from J, with 22 bases between. This CDR3 comprises 18 residues. Germline V CDR1 and CDR2: SGHDN, FVKESK. The CDR3 here is CASSPREVSGSGTGELFF. The CDR3 DNA sequence: TGTGCCAGCAGCCCGAGAGAAGTCAGTGGGTCCGGCACCGGGGAGCTGTTTTTT.

The chain has TRBV30 and TRBJ2-4, with a weak D call TRBD2 (5 bases). Germline V gene lookup returns CDR1 GTSNPN and CDR2 SVGIG (reference sequence). This CDR3 contains 19 residues. Trimming took off 0 bases at V and 0 bases at J, with 21 bases between the two ends. The CDR3 sequence is CAWSVRGPIPRLAKNIQYF. DNA of the CDR3: TGTGCCTGGAGTGTACGGGGTCCCATCCCACGTCTAGCCAAAAACATTCAGTACTTC.

The genes are TRBV6-6 and TRBJ1-1, with a tentative D call TRBD1 (6 bases). V shed 6 bases and J shed 7 bases, with 9 bases lying between them. Germline CDR1 MNHNY, CDR2 SVGAGI (reference sequence). The CDR3 is 11 residues long. CDR3 region: CASRGDIEAFF. Written as DNA, the CDR3 is TGTGCCAGCAGGGGGGACATTGAAGCTTTCTTT.

This clone was recorded only once. The chain combines TRBV9 with TRBJ1-1; unclear D gene. The length of the CDR3 is 13 residues. Trimming took 0 bases from V and 3 from J, leaving 6 bases between them. Germline CDR1 and CDR2: SGDLS and YYNGEE. As DNA, the CDR3 is TGTGCCAGCAGCGTAGCAAGGGACACTGAAGCTTTCTTT. Its translation is CASSVARDTEAFF.

The rearrangement joins TRBV19 to TRBJ1-6; D call uncertain. This CDR3 spans 14 amino acids. Trimming removed 2 bases at V and 7 bases at J, with 9 bases between. Germline loops: CDR1 LNHDA, CDR2 SQIVND (reference sequence). The chain's CDR3 is CASSINDPNSPLHF. CDR3 nucleotide sequence: TGTGCCAGTAGTATAAACGATCCGAATTCACCCCTCCACTTT.

CDR3 protein: CASTEAGPQETQYF. In DNA, the CDR3 is TGTGCCAGCACCGAGGCCGGACCCCAAGAGACCCAGTACTTC. The chain has TRBV28 and TRBJ2-5; the D is unclear. Germline V lookup: CDR1 MDHEN, CDR2 SYDVKM. This CDR3 has 14 residues. Trimming shortened V by 7 bases and J by 1 base, and 13 bases separated the two germline ends.

The sample holds a few counts of this clone. The chain recombines TRBV19 with TRBJ1-5; D is uncertain. The V gene's germline CDR1 is LNHDA and CDR2 SQIVND (reference sequence). This CDR3 region has 13 residues. V lost 3 bases to trimming and J lost 7 bases, with 10 bases between them. This CDR3 reads CASSILPRQPQHF. The CDR3 region has the DNA TGTGCCAGTAGTATCCTCCCAAGGCAGCCCCAGCATTTT.

A single count supports this clone. This rearrangement joins TRBV6-5 to TRBJ1-1, with D perhaps TRBD1 (5 bases). Germline lookup yields CDR1 MNHEY and CDR2 SVGAGI. The CDR3 runs to 12 residues. Deletions cut 8 bases from V and 8 bases from J, with 15 bases between. The CDR3, as DNA: TGTGCCAGCGGTCGGGCCAACAGGGAAGCTTTCTTT. The encoded protein is CASGRANREAFF.

The chain combines TRBV10-3 with TRBJ2-7; 11 bases match TRBD1. CDR1 and CDR2 from the germline V gene are ENHRY and SYGVKD. Trimming took 10 bases from V and 5 from J; bases not matched to a gene: 10. CDR3 size: 14 residues. DNA of the CDR3: TGTGCCAGCACTGGGACAGGGGGTTTCCACGAGCAGTACTTC. Translation: CASTGTGGFHEQYF.

The chain recombines TRBV28 with TRBJ1-5; D uncertain. V lost 5 bases to trimming and J lost 0 bases, with 20 bases between them. The germline gives CDR1 MDHEN, CDR2 SYDVKM. The CDR3 covers 18 residues. This chain's CDR3 is CASSPLGAVTYSNQPQHF. DNA for the CDR3: TGTGCCAGCAGTCCTTTAGGAGCTGTTACATATAGCAATCAGCCCCAGCATTTT.

This clone was seen a few times. The V call is TRBV27, the J call TRBJ2-7, with D unclear. V was shortened by 3 bases and J by 0 bases, with 9 bases between the two germline ends. CDR3 length: 14 residues. In germline, CDR1 is MNHEY, CDR2 SMNVEV (reference sequence). The CDR3 bases are TGTGCCAGCAGTTTCGGGCAGAACTCCTACGAGCAGTACTTC. Translated, it gives CASSFGQNSYEQYF.

The chain combines TRBV4-3 with TRBJ2-7; D uncertain. This CDR3 is 15 amino acids long. Trimming left V 0 bases short and J 0 bases short, with 9 bases between. Germline assignment: CDR1 LGHNA and CDR2 YSLEER. The DNA for the CDR3 is TGCGCCAGCAGCCAAGAGGCGGCCAGCTCCTACGAGCAGTACTTC. This sequence encodes CASSQEAASSYEQYF.

This clone was seen just once. The gene calls are TRBV6-5 and TRBJ1-2, with 7 positions matching TRBD1. Germline values: CDR1 MNHEY, CDR2 SVGAGI. V lost 6 bases, J lost 2 bases, and 0 bases stayed unmatched. The CDR3 length is 12 residues. The CDR3 coding sequence is TGTGCCAGCAGGGGACAGAACTATGGCTACACCTTC. This sequence encodes CASRGQNYGYTF.

The chain recombines TRBV9 with TRBJ2-7; D is possibly TRBD1 (6 bases). The germline gives CDR1 SGDLS, CDR2 YYNGEE. The CDR3 consists of 13 residues. The germline V and J ends were trimmed by 4 bases and 5 bases, with 13 bases remaining between them. CDR3 region: CASSLGQKNEQYF. CDR3 DNA sequence: TGTGCCAGCAGCCTTGGACAGAAGAACGAGCAGTACTTC.

This chain joins TRBV7-6 and TRBJ2-1; 10 bases line up with TRBD2. CDR1 SGHVS and CDR2 FNYEAQ come from the germline V gene. V shed 2 bases and J 0 bases; nucleotides not matched to a gene: 1. This CDR3 is 16 amino acids long. Written as DNA, the CDR3 is TGTGCCAGCAGCTTAACTAGCGGGGTCTCCTACAATGAGCAGTTCTTC. This sequence encodes CASSLTSGVSYNEQFF. Drawing the rest from reference TRBV7-6 and TRBJ2-1, the complete variable domain is GAGVSQSPRYKVTKRGQDVALRCDPISGHVSLYWYRQALGQGPEFLTYFNYEAQQDKSGLPNDRFSAERPEGSISTLTIQRTEQRDSAMYRCASSLTSGVSYNEQFFGPGTRLTVL.

This clone came up once. J is TRBJ2-1 and V is TRBV7-2; 8 bases fit TRBD1. The germline gives CDR1 SGHTA, CDR2 FQGNSA. The CDR3 contains 16 residues. V was pared by 5 bases and J by 4 bases, with 10 bases of the junction left unmatched. The chain's CDR3 is CASSPRGLATYNEQFF. The CDR3 DNA is TGTGCCAGCAGCCCCAGGGGGCTAGCGACGTACAATGAGCAGTTCTTC.

The J gene is TRBJ1-1, the V gene TRBV28, with 11 positions matching TRBD1. In germline, CDR1 is MDHEN, CDR2 SYDVKM. V gave up 6 bases and J gave up 11 bases; unmatched junction bases: 17. The CDR3 has 16 residues. DNA for the CDR3: TGTGCCAGCAGCCGCGGACAGGGGGCGATTTACGGGTCGGCTTTCTTT. This codes for CASSRGQGAIYGSAFF.

The chain carries TRBV7-2 and TRBJ2-1; D call uncertain. Germline values: CDR1 SGHTA, CDR2 FQGNSA. The CDR3 extends over 13 amino acids. Deletions cut 1 base from V and 4 bases from J, with 5 bases between. CDR3 amino acids: CASSLVEYNEQFF. CDR3 sequence (DNA): TGTGCCAGCAGCTTAGTGGAGTACAATGAGCAGTTCTTC.

The V gene is TRBV27, the J gene TRBJ1-2; D might be TRBD1 (5 bases). The CDR3 is made up of 13 amino acids. CDR1 is MNHEY, CDR2 SMNVEV, per germline (reference sequence). Trimming took 2 bases from V and 8 from J, leaving 12 bases between them. This CDR3 reads CASSLEGQEGYTF. In DNA, the CDR3 is TGTGCCAGCAGTTTAGAGGGGCAGGAAGGCTACACCTTC.

V is TRBV6-6 and J is TRBJ1-5; D gene unclear. In germline, CDR1 is MNHNY, CDR2 SVGAGI (reference sequence). V lost 5 bases, J lost 6 bases, and 5 bases lay in between. The CDR3 runs to 11 residues. CDR3 sequence (DNA): TGTGCCAGCAGTACTGGTCAGCCCCAGCATTTT. It translates to CASSTGQPQHF.

V usage is TRBV4-3 and J usage is TRBJ2-1, with 8 nucleotides matching TRBD1. Germline values: CDR1 LGHNA, CDR2 YSLEER. V shed 4 bases and J 8 bases; nucleotides not matched to a gene: 13. This CDR3 has 16 residues. CDR3: CASSRHPGQVIDEQFF. For the CDR3, the DNA is TGCGCCAGCAGCCGACATCCGGGACAGGTCATCGATGAGCAGTTCTTC.

This rearrangement joins TRBV29-1 to TRBJ2-7, with D possibly matching TRBD1 (6 bases). CDR1 SQVTM and CDR2 ANQGSEA come from the germline V gene. This CDR3 is built from 13 residues. Trimming stripped 4 bases from V and 2 bases from J, with 12 bases between. CDR3 coding DNA: TGCAGCGTTGCGCAGGGGACAACCTACGAGCAGTACTTC. Translation gives CSVAQGTTYEQYF.

CDR3 sequence (DNA): TGCAGCGTTGTGGGCAGCTCTTATGGCTACACCTTC. Amino acids: CSVVGSSYGYTF. The chain recombines TRBV29-1 with TRBJ1-2; D unresolved. The CDR3 covers 12 residues. CDR1 and CDR2 from the germline V gene are SQVTM and ANQGSEA. The germline V and J ends were trimmed by 4 bases and 5 bases, with 11 bases remaining between them.

This chain links TRBV10-3 with TRBJ1-1; 7 bases match TRBD1. The CDR3 loop spans 13 amino acids. CDR1 and CDR2 from the germline V gene are ENHRY and SYGVKD. V was pared by 11 bases and J by 0 bases, with 6 bases of the junction left unmatched. The CDR3 nucleotides read TGTGCCGCTGCGGGGACAGTGAACACTGAAGCTTTCTTT. Its translation is CAAAGTVNTEAFF.